These T cell receptor beta chains were read from a single sample in a study of OX40 agonist ivuxolimab in advanced cancers. Measured with immunoSEQ multiplex PCR; TCRdb has only the in-frame clones, and not every one. The table includes under 95,000 clones, approximately 81% detected once. The material was CD4+ or CD8+ T cells sorted from blood, obtained in a trial of the OX40 agonist ivuxolimab. The receptors were gathered from an adult with an advanced solid tumor such as melanoma, head and neck, liver or kidney cancer. Each CDR3 is given with its conserved first and last residue. D genes are given only for firm matches. For some rows the clone size is stated as once, few or many, or as a class when expanded; others skip it.

v_call	d_call	j_call	clone_size	cdr3_aa	cdr3_nt
TRBV5-1	.	TRBJ2-7	.	CASSWGGGSSYEQYF	TGCGCCAGCAGCTGGGGAGGGGGAAGCTCCTACGAGCAGTACTTC
TRBV7-6	TRBD2	TRBJ2-2	.	CASSLLATGELFF	TGTGCCAGCAGCCTACTAGCGACCGGGGAGCTGTTTTTT
TRBV10-3	TRBD2	TRBJ2-1	.	CAISRTSGYNEQFF	TGTGCCATCAGCCGGACTAGCGGCTACAATGAGCAGTTCTTC
TRBV9	.	TRBJ2-1	.	CASSVPKGERGHNEQFF	TGTGCCAGCAGCGTCCCCAAGGGGGAGCGGGGACACAATGAGCAGTTCTTC
TRBV28	TRBD2	TRBJ2-7	.	CASSFGGGPSYEQYF	TGTGCCAGCAGTTTCGGGGGGGGCCCCTCCTACGAGCAGTACTTC
TRBV2	TRBD1	TRBJ2-6	.	CASSLTGFGANVLTF	TGTGCCAGCAGTCTGACAGGGTTTGGGGCCAACGTCCTGACTTTC
TRBV5-1	TRBD2	TRBJ2-5	.	CASSLSSGSETQYF	TGCGCCAGCAGCTTGTCCAGCGGGAGTGAGACCCAGTACTTC
TRBV12-5	.	TRBJ1-1	.	CASALEGGNTEAFF	TGTGCTAGTGCCTTAGAGGGGGGGAACACTGAAGCTTTCTTT
TRBV5-6	TRBD2	TRBJ2-1	.	CASSYPGTSGTSYNEQFF	TGTGCCAGCAGCTACCCCGGGACTAGCGGGACCTCCTACAATGAGCAGTTCTTC
TRBV28	.	TRBJ1-4	.	CASRGPGNEKLFF	TGTGCCAGCAGGGGTCCAGGGAATGAAAAACTGTTTTTT
TRBV18	.	TRBJ1-5	once	CASSPPGGYNQPQHF	TGTGCCAGCTCACCACCTGGAGGGTACAATCAGCCCCAGCATTTT
TRBV19	TRBD1	TRBJ2-5	.	CASSLRQGETQYF	TGTGCCAGTAGCCTCCGACAGGGAGAGACCCAGTACTTC
TRBV21-1	.	TRBJ2-7	once	CASSKGGDRPTYEQYF	TGTGCCAGCAGCAAAGGGGGTGACAGGCCGACCTACGAGCAGTACTTC
TRBV28	TRBD2	TRBJ2-7	.	CASSSLAGSHSYEQYF	TGTGCCAGCAGTTCGCTAGCGGGCAGCCACTCCTACGAGCAGTACTTC
TRBV5-6	.	TRBJ2-3	.	CASSSFTQPGTDTQYF	TGTGCCAGCAGCTCATTCACCCAACCCGGCACAGATACGCAGTATTTT
TRBV28	.	TRBJ2-7	once	CASSLPNTQASEQYF	TGTGCCAGCAGTTTACCCAACACCCAGGCATCCGAGCAGTACTTC
TRBV28	TRBD1	TRBJ2-5	few	CASSFGDRDWTQYF	TGTGCCAGCAGTTTTGGGGACAGGGACTGGACCCAGTACTTC
TRBV6-5	.	TRBJ1-2	.	CASSYSAGQGLGYTF	TGTGCCAGCAGTTACTCAGCGGGCCAGGGGCTGGGCTACACCTTC
TRBV18	TRBD1	TRBJ2-7	.	CASSPRTGTYEQYF	TGTGCCAGCTCACCTCGGACAGGGACCTACGAGCAGTACTTC
TRBV28	.	TRBJ2-1	.	CASRRVEPYNEQFF	TGTGCCAGCAGAAGGGTGGAGCCATACAATGAGCAGTTCTTC
TRBV6-1	.	TRBJ1-5	.	CASSEFFRANQPQHF	TGTGCCAGCAGTGAATTTTTCAGGGCTAATCAGCCCCAGCATTTT
TRBV11-2	.	TRBJ1-4	.	CASSPVGKNEKLFF	TGTGCCAGCAGCCCGGTGGGGAAAAATGAAAAACTGTTTTTT
TRBV7-7	TRBD2	TRBJ2-1	.	CASSLGLAENNEQFF	TGTGCTAGCAGCTTAGGACTAGCGGAAAACAATGAGCAGTTCTTC
TRBV5-4	TRBD2	TRBJ2-2	.	CASSREAANTGELFF	TGTGCCAGCAGCCGGGAGGCCGCGAACACCGGGGAGCTGTTTTTT
TRBV4-2	.	TRBJ2-3	.	CASSLAGRSDTQYF	TGTGCCAGCAGCTTGGCAGGTAGATCAGATACGCAGTATTTT
TRBV5-1	.	TRBJ2-3	.	CASSLAYIRTKGTQYF	TGCGCCAGCAGCTTGGCATATATTAGGACAAAGGGTACGCAGTATTTT
TRBV7-9	.	TRBJ2-7	.	CASSRGSYEQYF	TGTGCCAGCAGTCGAGGGTCCTACGAGCAGTACTTC
TRBV18	.	TRBJ1-4	.	CASSPGGGDEKLFF	TGTGCCAGCTCACCAGGAGGAGGAGACGAAAAACTGTTTTTT
TRBV28	.	TRBJ2-6	.	CASSRISGANVLTF	TGTGCCAGCAGTCGGATCTCTGGGGCCAACGTCCTGACTTTC
TRBV7-2	.	TRBJ2-3	.	CASSLVGTSTDTQYF	TGTGCCAGCAGCTTAGTCGGGACTAGCACAGATACGCAGTATTTT
TRBV11-2	TRBD2	TRBJ2-3	few	CASSPVAGAGTDTQYF	TGTGCCAGCAGCCCAGTGGCGGGAGCCGGCACAGATACGCAGTATTTT
TRBV18	.	TRBJ2-5	.	CASSPTPTQETQYF	TGTGCCAGCTCCCCGACACCTACCCAAGAGACCCAGTACTTC
TRBV29-1	.	TRBJ2-1	.	CSAVQGGQNEQFF	TGCAGCGCAGTACAGGGAGGGCAAAATGAGCAGTTCTTC
TRBV2	.	TRBJ1-5	.	CASRVGVSNQPQHF	TGTGCCAGCAGAGTTGGGGTTAGCAATCAGCCCCAGCATTTT
TRBV5-4	.	TRBJ2-5	.	CASSLDRTGTQYF	TGTGCCAGCAGCTTGGACCGGACGGGGACCCAGTACTTC
TRBV9	.	TRBJ2-4	.	CASSPLGLAKNIQYF	TGTGCCAGCAGCCCCCTTGGGTTAGCCAAAAACATTCAGTACTTC
TRBV6-6	.	TRBJ2-3	.	CASSWILAADTQYF	TGTGCCAGCAGTTGGATTCTAGCCGCAGATACGCAGTATTTT
TRBV10-3	TRBD2	TRBJ2-2	.	CAISGRLAATGELFF	TGTGCCATCAGTGGTCGCCTAGCGGCCACCGGGGAGCTGTTTTTT
TRBV15	.	TRBJ2-5	once	CATSRGYLQETQYF	TGTGCCACCAGCAGAGGGTACTTACAAGAGACCCAGTACTTC
TRBV7-9	.	TRBJ2-7	few	CASSPLVGEQYF	TGTGCCAGCAGCCCACTCGTGGGGGAGCAGTACTTC
TRBV7-9	.	TRBJ1-4	.	CASSSKVGGNEKLFF	TGTGCCAGCAGCTCGAAGGTTGGGGGTAATGAAAAACTGTTTTTT
TRBV27	TRBD1	TRBJ2-1	.	CASSVYRDRVYNEQFF	TGTGCCAGCAGTGTTTACCGGGACAGGGTATACAATGAGCAGTTCTTC
TRBV6-1	TRBD1	TRBJ1-1	.	CASIRGGLTEAFF	TGTGCCAGCATTAGAGGGGGCCTCACTGAAGCTTTCTTT
TRBV15	TRBD1	TRBJ1-4	.	CATSRDRTGRKAEKLFF	TGTGCCACCAGCAGAGATCGGACAGGGAGGAAGGCTGAAAAACTGTTTTTT
TRBV2	TRBD1	TRBJ1-5	.	CASSPEGQGVRPQHF	TGTGCCAGCAGTCCAGAGGGACAGGGTGTTCGGCCCCAGCATTTT
TRBV15	.	TRBJ1-5	once	CATSRDKASNQPQHF	TGTGCCACCAGCAGAGATAAGGCTAGCAATCAGCCCCAGCATTTT
TRBV5-6	TRBD2	TRBJ2-5	.	CASSFAGGPETQYF	TGTGCCAGCAGCTTCGCGGGAGGGCCGGAGACCCAGTACTTC
TRBV5-1	.	TRBJ2-3	.	CASSLQWGGSTDTQYF	TGCGCCAGCAGCTTGCAGTGGGGCGGGAGCACAGATACGCAGTATTTT
TRBV9	TRBD2	TRBJ2-1	.	CASTLGTSGVVEQFF	TGTGCCAGCACCCTCGGAACTAGCGGGGTCGTTGAGCAGTTCTTC
TRBV5-1	.	TRBJ1-2	.	CASSLGGTDYGYTF	TGCGCCAGCAGCTTGGGGGGGACGGACTATGGCTACACCTTC
TRBV10-3	TRBD1	TRBJ1-6	.	CAIGTGSNSPLHF	TGTGCCATTGGGACAGGGAGCAATTCACCCCTCCACTTT